This TCR beta chain appears in the sequencing data of a study of blood T cell repertoires in COVID-19. The overall study: COVID-19 samples collected from the United States, Italy and Spain covered acute and convalescent phases. T cells, B-cell-depleted T cells, or PBMCs provided the cDNA or gDNA that served as material.

The participants were between roughly 18 and 100 years old and came from under 25 US areas. Donors of Cohort 3 who recovered were those that had two negative PCRs, clearance, or symptom resolution. In regard to this clone: One junction end does not reproduce the germline sequence, and a read error may be involved.

Sequenced by immunoSEQ multiplex PCR; TCRdb stores in-frame clones only, minus some. The profile shows 300,000 or so clones, over 75% of them singletons. Germline V gene data show CDR1 as SNHLY and CDR2 as FYNNEI. The CDR3 sequence is 13 residues long. This clonotype was obtained from a woman between 18 and 30 years old who had recovered from COVID-19. The chain is built from TRBV2 and TRBJ2-7; D might be TRBD2 (6 bases). Source material: PBMCs or T cells enriched from blood (not recorded which). CDR3 DNA: TGTGCCAGCAGTGGGAGGGTTAATGAGCTAACTAACTTC. Its protein is CASSGRVNELTNF. Looking up the rest from reference TRBV2 and TRBJ2-7 gives the full variable domain: EPEVTQTPSHQVTQMGQEVILRCVPISNHLYFYWYRQILGQKVEFLVSFYNNEISEKSEIFDDQFSVERPDGSNFTLKIRSTKLEDSAMYFCASSGRVNELTNFGPGTRLTVT.